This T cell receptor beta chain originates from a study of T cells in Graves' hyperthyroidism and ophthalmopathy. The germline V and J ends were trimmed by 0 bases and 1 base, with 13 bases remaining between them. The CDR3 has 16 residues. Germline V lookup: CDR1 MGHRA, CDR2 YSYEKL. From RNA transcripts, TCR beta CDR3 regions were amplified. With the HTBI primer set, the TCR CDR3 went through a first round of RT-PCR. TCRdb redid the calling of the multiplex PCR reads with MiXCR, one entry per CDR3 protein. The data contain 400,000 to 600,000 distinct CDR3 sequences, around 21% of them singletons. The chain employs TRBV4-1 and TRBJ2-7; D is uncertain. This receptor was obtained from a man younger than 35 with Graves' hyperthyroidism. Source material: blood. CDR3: CASSQDRKEGSYEQYF. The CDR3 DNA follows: TGCGCCAGCAGCCAAGATCGGAAGGAAGGGTCCTACGAGCAGTACTTC.